This TCR beta chain was obtained from a study of regulatory T cells in long-lasting Graves disease. To make TCR beta libraries, researchers used iRepertoire HTBI primers and Arm-PCR of CDR3 regions. TCRdb called the multiplex PCR reads again in MiXCR, with one record for every CDR3 protein. The table includes roughly 350,000 distinct CDR3 sequences, 16% detected once. Overall study results and limits: It was in persistent disease that TRBV28, TRBJ1-2 and TRBJ2-5 were favored.

The CDR3 runs to 14 residues. V was trimmed by 6 bases and J by 9 bases, leaving 18 bases between them. Looked up from germline, CDR1 is MNHNS and CDR2 is SASEGT. Details on this clonotype: Its antigen remains unknown.

Specified time point: newly diagnosed GD, antithyroid drugs for less than 3 months. From PBMCs, RNA was extracted and then used to make the TCR library. These data also featured in a second study, about T cells in Graves' hyperthyroidism and ophthalmopathy. This second study says: Diagnostic decisions used clinical symptoms, serum thyroxine and TRAb, thyroid ultrasound and orbital computed tomography. TCR CDR3 underwent first-round RT-PCR with the HTBI primer set.

This chain connects TRBV6-1 to TRBJ2-1, with D perhaps matching TRBD1 (5 bases). This specimen was peripheral blood mononuclear cells (PBMCs), taken at new diagnosis, from a patient treated with antithyroid drugs. The sequence was collected from a man aged 40-50 years with Graves disease. This CDR3 reads CASRGAGAISEQFF. In nucleotides, the CDR3 is TGTGCCAGCAGAGGGGCTGGGGCAATAAGTGAGCAGTTCTTC.